Listed here are 4 T cell receptor beta chains from one sample, sequenced in a study of Ad26.COV2.S vaccination and SARS-CoV-2 variants. Sample treatment: 15 to 20 received Ad26.COV2.S at low or high dose, single or two shots; roughly 5 received placebo; per-sample allocation not given. Sampling happened 63 days after the first vaccine or placebo injection. The table came from immunoSEQ multiplex PCR; TCRdb's copy has only in-frame clones and leaves some out. The table has some 480,000 clones, 87% seen once. Sequencing was performed on peripheral blood, taken in a trial of Ad26.COV2.S vaccine versus placebo. The receptors here all came from a person aged 18-65 years who received the Ad26.COV2.S COVID-19 vaccine or a placebo.

The chain recombines TRBV9 with TRBJ2-3; 7 bases are a match to TRBD1. Germline CDR1 is SGDLS and CDR2 is YYNGEE. After removal of 4 bases from V and 6 bases from J, the junction contained 8 bases not matched to a gene. The length of the CDR3 is 14 residues. The CDR3 DNA sequence: TGTGCCAGCAGCCCTCAAACAGGGGCCGATACGCAGTATTTT. It codes for CASSPQTGADTQYF.

J is TRBJ2-1 and V is TRBV5-6, with 10 bases fitting TRBD2. J was trimmed by 0 bases and V by 3 bases; bases with no gene match: 9. The CDR3 has 18 residues. The germline CDR1 and CDR2 sequences are SGHDT and YYEEEE. The CDR3 DNA reads TGTGCCAGCAGCTCGTTAGCGGGAGGACTAAGCTCCTACAATGAGCAGTTCTTC. Encoded protein: CASSSLAGGLSSYNEQFF.

The chain couples TRBV19 to TRBJ1-5, with D possibly matching TRBD1 (5 bases). The germline V gene encodes CDR1 LNHDA and CDR2 SQIVND (reference sequence). The CDR3 covers 18 residues. V was pared by 1 base and J by 6 bases, with 22 bases between. The CDR3 here is CASSIGAGNTRPPQPQHF. DNA of the CDR3: TGTGCCAGTAGTATAGGTGCAGGGAACACTAGACCCCCTCAGCCCCAGCATTTT. Combining the CDR3 with reference TRBV19 and TRBJ1-5 gives the whole variable domain DGGITQSPKYLFRKEGQNVTLSCEQNLNHDAMYWYRQDPGQGLRLIYYSQIVNDFQKGDIAEGYSVSREKKESFPLTVTSAQKNPTAFYLCASSIGAGNTRPPQPQHFGDGTRLSIL.

This sequence joins TRBV11-1 and TRBJ2-5; D might be TRBD2 (6 bases). V was trimmed by 3 bases and J by 5 bases, leaving 13 bases between them. Germline loops: CDR1 SGHAT, CDR2 FQDESV (reference sequence). The CDR3 runs to 14 residues. The CDR3 is CASSLGGVSETQYF. Here the CDR3 DNA reads TGTGCCAGCAGCTTGGGGGGAGTGAGTGAGACCCAGTACTTC.